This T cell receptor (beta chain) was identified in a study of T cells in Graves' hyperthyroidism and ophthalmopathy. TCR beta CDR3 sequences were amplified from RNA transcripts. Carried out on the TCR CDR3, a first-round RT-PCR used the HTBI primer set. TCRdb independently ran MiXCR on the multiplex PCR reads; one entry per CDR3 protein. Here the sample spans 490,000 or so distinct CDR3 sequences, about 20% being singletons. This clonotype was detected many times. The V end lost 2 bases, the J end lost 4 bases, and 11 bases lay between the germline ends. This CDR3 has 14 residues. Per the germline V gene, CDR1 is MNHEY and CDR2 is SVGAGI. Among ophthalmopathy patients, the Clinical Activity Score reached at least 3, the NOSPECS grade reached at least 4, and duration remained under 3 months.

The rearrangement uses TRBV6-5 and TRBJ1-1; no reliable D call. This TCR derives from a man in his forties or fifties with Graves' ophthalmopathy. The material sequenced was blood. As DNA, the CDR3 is TGTGCCAGCAGTTACGGCGGGAGGAGCACTGAAGCTTTCTTT. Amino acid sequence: CASSYGGRSTEAFF.